The present T cell receptor beta chain was sequenced within a study of patients and donors after allogeneic stem cell transplantation. TCRdb ran MiXCR on the RT-PCR reads and lists one entry per CDR3 protein. The profile shows some 960,000 distinct CDR3 sequences, more than 15% of them singletons. Trimming left V 6 bases short and J 5 bases short, with 10 bases between. This CDR3 region has 11 residues. Germline V gene data show CDR1 as DFQATT and CDR2 as SNEGSKA (reference sequence). The source is a human donor who was either an allogeneic HSCT recipient or a stem cell or donor lymphocyte infusion donor (not recorded which). It is not recorded whose cells these are; they may come from a transplant donor. The material sequenced was blood, either unsorted or a sorted T cell fraction (not recorded which). J is TRBJ2-5 and V is TRBV20-1; no reliable D call. In DNA form, the CDR3 reads TGCAGTGCAAAAATAACGGAGACCCAGTACTTC. It specifies CSAKITETQYF.